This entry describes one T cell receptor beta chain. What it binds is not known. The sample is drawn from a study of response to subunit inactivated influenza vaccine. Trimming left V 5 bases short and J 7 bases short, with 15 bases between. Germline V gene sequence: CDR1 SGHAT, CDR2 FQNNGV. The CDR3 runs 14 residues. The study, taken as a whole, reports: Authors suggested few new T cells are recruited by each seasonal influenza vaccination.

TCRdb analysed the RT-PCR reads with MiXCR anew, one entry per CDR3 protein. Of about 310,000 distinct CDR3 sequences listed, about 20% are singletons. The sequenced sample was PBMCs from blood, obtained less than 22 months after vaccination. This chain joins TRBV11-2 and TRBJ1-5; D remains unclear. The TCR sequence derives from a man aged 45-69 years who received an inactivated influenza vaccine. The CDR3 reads CASSPRAVGQPQHF. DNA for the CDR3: TGTGCCAGCAGCCCACGGGCAGTTGGACAGCCCCAGCATTTT.